The next 15 T cell receptor beta chains were all read from a single sample in a study of cytomegalovirus exposure and HLA in healthy donors. 60 Vbeta and 13 Jbeta primers were used in PCR. The assay was immunoSEQ multiplex PCR, and TCRdb's table has in-frame clones only and misses some. The table lists 120,000 or so clones, 81% of them singletons. The sequenced sample was PBMCs. These receptors were collected from a man aged 18 to 35 in good health and CMV-seronegative.

This clone came up a few times. The chain carries TRBV19 and TRBJ2-5; TRBD2 agrees at 7 bases. Looked up from germline, CDR1 is LNHDA and CDR2 is SQIVND (reference sequence). The CDR3 sequence is 16 residues long. V lost 1 base and J lost 5; bases outside the gene matches: 10. The CDR3, as DNA: TGTGCCAGTAGTATAGGCCCCTCCGGGGGGATGGAGACCCAGTACTTC. This codes for CASSIGPSGGMETQYF.

The chain joins TRBV6-5 to TRBJ1-3, with a possible D match to TRBD1 (5 bases). The CDR3 has 12 amino acids. With 6 bases removed from V and 4 bases from J, the gap between germline ends came to 7 bases. The germline gives CDR1 MNHEY, CDR2 SVGAGI. The CDR3 spells CASRGAGNTIYF. The DNA of the CDR3 is TGTGCCAGCAGAGGGGCCGGAAACACCATATATTTT.

This clone was recorded a few times. This chain uses TRBV6-1 with TRBJ1-2; D is uncertain. V shed 4 bases and J shed 4 bases, with 22 bases lying between them. The CDR3 loop spans 17 amino acids. The germline V gene has CDR1 MNHNS and CDR2 SASEGT. CDR3 DNA: TGTGCCAGCAGTGCACCGTATCGGGGTAACGTGGTCTATGGCTACACCTTC. It is translated as CASSAPYRGNVVYGYTF.

The chain recombines TRBV7-2 with TRBJ2-7, with 9 bases identical to TRBD1. The CDR3 has 13 residues. CDR1 and CDR2 from the germline V gene are SGHTA and FQGNSA. The junction had 1 base not matched to a gene; V was cut back by 4 bases and J by 3 bases. The CDR3 sequence: CASSWDRDYEQYF. The DNA of the CDR3 is TGTGCCAGCAGCTGGGACAGGGACTACGAGCAGTACTTC.

In this sample, this clone turned up a few times. The V and J genes are TRBV6-6 and TRBJ2-5, with D perhaps matching TRBD2 (7 bases). CDR1 and CDR2 (germline): MNHNY, SVGAGI (reference sequence). V lost 6 bases to trimming and J lost 4 bases, with 12 bases between them. This CDR3 region has 13 residues. The CDR3 region is CASSWGGGETQYF. The CDR3 DNA sequence: TGTGCCAGCAGCTGGGGAGGGGGAGAGACCCAGTACTTC.

The CDR3 region is CASSARGGTSYEQYF. Here the CDR3 DNA reads TGTGCCAGCAGCGCCCGGGGAGGGACGTCCTACGAGCAGTACTTC. This chain links TRBV7-2 with TRBJ2-7; 7 bases match TRBD2. The germline gives CDR1 SGHTA, CDR2 FQGNSA. The CDR3 totals 15 residues. Losses at the gene ends were 5 bases for V and 1 base for J; bases not matched to a gene: 8.

In nucleotides, the CDR3 is TGCGCCAGCAGCCAAGTTGAATGGGGGACAGGGGGCAGCTATGGCTACACCTTC. Translated, it gives CASSQVEWGTGGSYGYTF. V gene TRBV4-1 combines with J gene TRBJ1-2; TRBD1 matches at 12 bases. V was pared by 1 base and J by 4 bases, with 10 bases of the junction left unmatched. In germline, CDR1 is MGHRA, CDR2 YSYEKL. The CDR3 is 18 amino acids.

J is TRBJ2-7 and V is TRBV9, with D tentatively TRBD1 (5 bases). The CDR3 runs to 13 residues. The germline V and J ends were trimmed by 3 bases and 3 bases, with 10 bases remaining between them. Germline V gene lookup returns CDR1 SGDLS and CDR2 YYNGEE. CDR3 loop: CASSAPDSYEQYF. For the CDR3, the DNA is TGTGCCAGCAGCGCACCCGACAGCTACGAGCAGTACTTC.

The chain joins TRBV7-2 to TRBJ1-1, with a tentative D call TRBD1 (5 bases). Germline CDR1 and CDR2: SGHTA and FQGNSA. CDR3 size: 15 residues. Trimming removed 2 bases from V and 0 bases from J, with 10 bases in between. The CDR3 loop is CASSLRGRLNTEAFF. In DNA form, the CDR3 reads TGTGCCAGCAGCTTAAGGGGCAGGTTGAACACTGAAGCTTTCTTT.

The chain is built from TRBV9 and TRBJ1-1; TRBD1 matches at 8 bases. This CDR3 contains 15 residues. Germline V gene sequence: CDR1 SGDLS, CDR2 YYNGEE. Trimming removed 3 bases from V and 7 bases from J; junction bases left unmatched: 11. CDR3 loop: CASSAAGQGPFEAFF. The CDR3 DNA reads TGTGCCAGCAGCGCCGCCGGACAGGGTCCCTTTGAAGCTTTCTTT.

The chain recombines TRBV19 with TRBJ1-5, with a possible D match to TRBD1 (5 bases). V was cut by 7 bases and J by 9 bases, with 19 bases left in between. The CDR3 is 14 residues long. Per germline, CDR1 LNHDA and CDR2 SQIVND (reference sequence). This chain's CDR3 is CASTPGQVRLPQHF. The CDR3 DNA is TGTGCCAGTACCCCAGGGCAGGTAAGGCTGCCCCAGCATTTT.

This rearrangement joins TRBV18 to TRBJ1-1; 8 bases are a match to TRBD1. CDR1 is KGHSH, CDR2 LQKENI, per germline. Trimming at V came to 2 bases and at J to 5 bases, leaving 7 bases not matched to a gene. This CDR3 spans 15 amino acids. CDR3 sequence reads: CASSPSKQGGTEAFF. As DNA, the CDR3 is TGTGCCAGCTCACCAAGTAAACAGGGGGGGACTGAAGCTTTCTTT.

J is TRBJ2-5 and V is TRBV9, with TRBD1 identical over 8 bases. V trimming: 3 bases; J trimming: 0 bases; junction bases outside the gene matches: 7. The CDR3 length is 16 residues. CDR1 is SGDLS and CDR2 is YYNGEE in the germline V gene. In DNA, the CDR3 is TGTGCCAGCAGCGCTGGACAGGGAATTAACCAAGAGACCCAGTACTTC. Translated: CASSAGQGINQETQYF.

The gene calls are TRBV15 and TRBJ2-1; tentative D call: TRBD2 (5 bases). The CDR3 totals 16 residues. V gave up 0 bases and J gave up 6 bases, with 15 bases separating them. CDR1 is LNHNV and CDR2 is YYDKDF in the germline V gene (reference sequence). CDR3 loop: CATSRDPSSSGNEQFF. The CDR3 coding sequence is TGTGCCACCAGCAGAGATCCCAGCTCGAGCGGCAATGAGCAGTTCTTC.

This chain joins TRBV29-1 and TRBJ2-1, with a tentative D call TRBD1 (5 bases). V was shortened by 3 bases and J by 7 bases, with 16 bases between the two germline ends. The CDR3 is made up of 14 amino acids. Per germline, CDR1 SQVTM and CDR2 ANQGSEA. As DNA, the CDR3 is TGCAGCGTTGATACCCAGGGATGGTCGAATGAGCAGTTCTTC. Residues: CSVDTQGWSNEQFF.